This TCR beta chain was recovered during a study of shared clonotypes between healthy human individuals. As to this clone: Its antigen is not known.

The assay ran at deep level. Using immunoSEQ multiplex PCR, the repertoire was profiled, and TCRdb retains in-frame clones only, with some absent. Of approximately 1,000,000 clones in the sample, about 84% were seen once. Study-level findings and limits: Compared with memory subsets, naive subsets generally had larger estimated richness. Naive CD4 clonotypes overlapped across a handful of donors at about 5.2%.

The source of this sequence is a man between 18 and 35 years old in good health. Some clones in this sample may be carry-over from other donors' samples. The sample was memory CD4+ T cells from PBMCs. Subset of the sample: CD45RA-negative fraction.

The CDR3 region has the DNA TGTGCCAGCAGCTCGACAGGTAGCACTGAAGCTTTCTTT. Translated: CASSSTGSTEAFF. The rearrangement uses TRBV5-4 and TRBJ1-1, with D perhaps TRBD1 (6 bases). Germline-derived CDR1 and CDR2 are SGHNT and YYREEE (reference sequence). V shed 3 bases and J shed 4 bases, with 10 bases lying between them. The CDR3 is made up of 13 amino acids.